One sample yielded the 13 T cell receptor beta chains listed below, sequenced in a study of T cells after yellow fever vaccination. TCRdb ran MiXCR on the 5' RACE reads and lists one entry per CDR3 protein. The sample carries approximately 300,000 distinct CDR3 sequences, 10% to 15% recorded once. Source: CD4+ T cells sorted from PBMCs, taken 45 days after the yellow fever booster vaccination. These receptors were taken from a man younger than 40 who received the YFV17D yellow fever vaccine.

This chain connects TRBV7-9 to TRBJ2-7; D could derive from TRBD1 or TRBD2 (5 bases each). Trimming stripped 0 bases from V and 6 bases from J, with 12 bases between. Per germline, CDR1 SEHNR and CDR2 FQNEAQ (reference sequence). This CDR3 is 14 amino acids long. CDR3 residues: CASSLADTRGEQYF. Written as DNA, the CDR3 is TGTGCCAGCAGCTTAGCCGACACGAGGGGCGAGCAGTACTTC.

This clonotype appeared a few times. The rearrangement links TRBV6-5 to TRBJ2-3; tentatively, D is TRBD2 (5 bases). This CDR3 is 18 amino acids long. Germline V gives CDR1 MNHEY, CDR2 SVGAGI. V lost 0 bases to trimming and J lost 0 bases, with 16 bases between them. The CDR3 DNA follows: TGTGCCAGCAGTTACTCATGGGGTCTAGCAGGTAGCACAGATACGCAGTATTTT. This gives the protein CASSYSWGLAGSTDTQYF.

This clonotype was counted a few times. The chain recombines TRBV12-3 or TRBV12-4 with TRBJ2-7; the match to TRBD2 covers 9 bases. V was pared by 3 bases and J by 2 bases, with 8 bases of the junction left unmatched. The CDR3 is 16 residues long. CDR3 DNA sequence: TGTGCCAGCAGTTTCAGTCCAGCGGGAGGCCCCTACGAGCAGTACTTC. It codes for CASSFSPAGGPYEQYF.

This clonotype occurred a few times. The chain has TRBV24-1 and TRBJ2-4; tentative D call: TRBD2 (5 bases). CDR1 and CDR2 from the germline V gene are KGHDR and SFDVKD. Trimming removed 1 base from V and 12 bases from J, with 15 bases in between. The CDR3 covers 14 residues. The CDR3 region has the DNA TGTGCCACCAGTGATTTAGCGGACTCTCGGGGTCAGTACTTC. Translation gives CATSDLADSRGQYF.

This clonotype was observed a few times. The chain joins TRBV20-1 to TRBJ2-5, with 7 bases aligning to TRBD1. This CDR3 region has 13 residues. The germline V gene encodes CDR1 DFQATT and CDR2 SNEGSKA (reference sequence). J gave up 4 bases and V 5 bases, and 7 bases lay outside the gene matches. The CDR3 DNA is TGCAGTGCTCCTAGGGGGCGCGGAGAGACCCAGTACTTC. It is translated as CSAPRGRGETQYF.

The chain couples TRBV30 to TRBJ2-3; 7 bases are a match to TRBD1. The ends lost 0 bases at V and 9 bases at J; junction bases unmatched: 3. This CDR3 is 12 amino acids long. Germline V gives CDR1 GTSNPN, CDR2 SVGIG (reference sequence). The CDR3 bases are TGTGCCTGGAGTGTAGGGGGACAGACGCAGTATTTT. This sequence encodes CAWSVGGQTQYF.

In its sample, this clonotype was seen a few times. The rearrangement uses TRBV7-9 and TRBJ2-1; D may be TRBD2 (6 bases). V was clipped by 3 bases and J by 3 bases, with 9 bases between them. CDR3 size: 14 residues. CDR1 SEHNR and CDR2 FQNEAQ come from the germline V gene (reference sequence). CDR3 residues: CASSFGGNYNEQFF. In DNA, the CDR3 is TGTGCCAGCAGCTTCGGGGGAAACTACAATGAGCAGTTCTTC.

The chain has TRBV12-3 or TRBV12-4 and TRBJ2-3; D is perhaps TRBD1 (5 bases). Trimming shortened V by 7 bases and J by 3 bases, and 14 bases separated the two germline ends. CDR3 length equals 14 residues. The CDR3 loop is CASTPGLGTDTQYF. The DNA of the CDR3 is TGTGCCAGCACCCCAGGGTTGGGGACAGATACGCAGTATTTT.

This clonotype was seen more than once but under ten times. The chain joins TRBV4-2 to TRBJ2-1; 9 bases match TRBD1. J was trimmed by 0 bases and V by 0 bases; bases with no gene match: 6. Germline V lookup: CDR1 LGHNA, CDR2 YNFKEQ. The CDR3 loop spans 18 amino acids. The CDR3 loop reads CASSQEQGAENSYNEQFF. As DNA, the CDR3 is TGTGCCAGCAGCCAAGAACAGGGGGCTGAAAACTCCTACAATGAGCAGTTCTTC.

This clonotype was seen more than once but under ten times. The V and J genes are TRBV20-1 and TRBJ2-2; 8 positions agree with TRBD2. The V gene end was trimmed by 2 bases and the J gene end by 1 base; junction bases not matched to a gene: 6. CDR3 length: 16 amino acids. The V gene's germline CDR1 is DFQATT and CDR2 SNEGSKA (reference sequence). The chain's CDR3 is CSARPTGTRNTGELFF. The DNA of the CDR3 is TGCAGTGCTAGACCAACCGGGACTAGGAACACCGGGGAGCTGTTTTTT.

This clonotype was seen more than once but under ten times. The rearrangement uses TRBV6-5 and TRBJ2-7; 11 bases match TRBD1. Germline-derived CDR1 and CDR2 are MNHEY and SVGAGI. This CDR3 region has 15 residues. Losses at the gene ends were 5 bases for V and 3 bases for J; bases not matched to a gene: 6. CDR3 nucleotide sequence: TGTGCCAGCAGTCTTGCCGGGACAGGGGGCTACGAGCAGTACTTC. Protein product: CASSLAGTGGYEQYF.

The sample holds many counts of this clonotype. The rearrangement links TRBV12-3 or TRBV12-4 to TRBJ2-7, with D maybe TRBD2 (5 bases). Trimming removed 7 bases from V and 6 bases from J, with 10 bases in between. The CDR3 consists of 11 residues. The CDR3 DNA sequence: TGTGCCAGCACCGAGGGCGGCGAGCAGTACTTC. Translating gives CASTEGGEQYF.

This clonotype was counted only a few times. J is TRBJ2-1 and V is TRBV7-2; 8 bases are shared with TRBD2. V trimming: 2 bases; J trimming: 8 bases; junction bases outside the gene matches: 5. The CDR3 spans 14 residues. Germline lookup yields CDR1 SGHTA and CDR2 FQGNSA. CDR3 in DNA: TGTGCCAGCAGCTTAAGCCTAGCGGGTTATGAGCAGTTCTTC. Its translation: CASSLSLAGYEQFF. Supplemented by reference TRBV7-2 and TRBJ2-1, the full variable domain reads GAGVSQSPSNKVTEKGKDVELRCDPISGHTALYWYRQSLGQGLEFLIYFQGNSAPDKSGLPSDRFSAERTGGSVSTLTIQRTQQEDSAVYLCASSLSLAGYEQFFGPGTRLTVL.